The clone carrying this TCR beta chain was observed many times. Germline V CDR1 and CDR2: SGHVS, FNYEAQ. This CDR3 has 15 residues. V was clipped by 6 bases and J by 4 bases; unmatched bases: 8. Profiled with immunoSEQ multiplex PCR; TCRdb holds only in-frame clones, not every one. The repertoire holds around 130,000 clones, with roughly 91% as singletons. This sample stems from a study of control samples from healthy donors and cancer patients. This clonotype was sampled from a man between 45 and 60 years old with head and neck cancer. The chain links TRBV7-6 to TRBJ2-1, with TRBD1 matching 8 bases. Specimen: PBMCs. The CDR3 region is CASSPGTGPYNEQFF. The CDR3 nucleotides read TGTGCCAGCAGTCCCGGGACAGGTCCTTACAATGAGCAGTTCTTC.